This note documents a single T cell receptor beta chain sequence. Clones were read by immunoSEQ multiplex PCR, and TCRdb kept only the in-frame ones, dropping some. The repertoire holds around 60,000 clones, approximately 80% seen once, with about 4% in the top ten. The sample belongs to a study of blood T cell repertoires in COVID-19. The CDR3 runs to 16 residues. Germline values: CDR1 MNHEY, CDR2 SMNVEV (reference sequence). V was clipped by 3 bases and J by 9 bases, with 23 bases between them. The receptor was isolated from an elderly woman with acute or convalescent COVID-19. The V and J genes are TRBV27 and TRBJ1-2; no firm D call. The sequencing input was peripheral blood. The CDR3 DNA follows: TGTGCCAGCAGTTTCCGCGGTAGGAACCCCGCTAACAGCTACACCTTC. Its translation: CASSFRGRNPANSYTF.